Reported below is one T cell receptor (beta chain). The protocol was immunoSEQ multiplex PCR, while the TCRdb copy is restricted to in-frame clones and leaves out a portion. The repertoire holds under 15,000 clones, with about 68% as singletons. This entry is derived from a study of somatic mutations in cytotoxic T cells in rheumatoid arthritis. The CDR3 runs 16 residues. Trimming removed 5 bases from V and 0 bases from J; junction bases left unmatched: 7. Germline V gene data show CDR1 as MNHEY and CDR2 as SMNVEV (reference sequence). The sample comprised CD8+ T cells sorted from blood. The chain uses TRBV27 and TRBJ2-7; 10 nucleotides align to TRBD1. This sequence was found in a man between 70 and 80 years old in good health. CDR3 coding DNA: TGTGCCAGCAGTCTGGGACAGGGGACTCCCTCCTACGAGCAGTACTTC. Protein sequence: CASSLGQGTPSYEQYF.